The 8 T cell receptor beta chains listed next were all sequenced from one sample in a study of Graves' ophthalmopathy and Graves' hyperthyroidism. The authors amplified TCR beta CDR3 regions, and they did so from RNA transcripts for repertoire sequencing. HTBI primers were employed in first-round RT-PCR, then a second-round multiplex PCR followed. A single record per CDR3 protein comes from TCRdb applying MiXCR to the multiplex PCR reads. The repertoire has 680,000 or so distinct CDR3 sequences, over 20% of them found once; the top ten carry 7.1%. The source material was peripheral blood. These receptors were collected from a woman aged 18-30 years with stable Graves' hyperthyroidism. Some clones in this sample may be carry-over from other donors' samples.

There are many counts of this clonotype. The rearrangement joins TRBV4-1 to TRBJ1-1; D possibly corresponds to TRBD1 (5 bases). Germline CDR1 MGHRA, CDR2 YSYEKL. Trimming left V 3 bases short and J 4 bases short, with 12 bases between. The CDR3 runs 14 residues. CDR3 protein: CASSHGRGGTEAFF. CDR3 coding DNA: TGCGCCAGCAGCCATGGCCGCGGGGGCACTGAAGCTTTCTTT.

The sample holds many counts of this clonotype. J is TRBJ1-5 and V is TRBV11-2, with TRBD1 matching over 10 bases. The CDR3 has 15 residues. CDR1 and CDR2 (germline): SGHAT, FQNNGV. Trimming took 4 bases from V and 7 from J; bases not matched to a gene: 7. The CDR3 region has the DNA TGTGCCAGCAGCTGGGGGACAGGGGAGGGACAGCCCCAGCATTTT. Its protein product is CASSWGTGEGQPQHF.

Remarks on this clonotype: Mismatch with germline at one junction end may stem from a read error. The chain uses TRBV11-2 and TRBJ2-7, with a possible D match to TRBD2 (5 bases). The CDR3 loop spans 17 amino acids. Germline V gives CDR1 SGHAT, CDR2 FQNNGV. The chain's CDR3 is CASSSPTYGDNSYDQYF. DNA for the CDR3: TGTGCCAGCAGCTCCCCAACATACGGGGATAACTCCTACGATCAGTACTTC.

The genes are TRBV14 and TRBJ2-7; the D is unclear. Germline CDR1 reads SGHDN; CDR2 reads FVKESK. V lost 2 bases, J lost 8 bases, and 10 bases lay in between. The CDR3 runs to 12 residues. In DNA form, the CDR3 reads TGTGCCAGCAGCCAATTCTCTACGAAGCAGTACTTC. Protein sequence: CASSQFSTKQYF. The full variable domain, in which reference TRBV14 and TRBJ2-7 provide the parts outside the CDR3, is EAGVTQFPSHSVIEKGQTVTLRCDPISGHDNLYWYRRVMGKEIKFLLHFVKESKQDESGMPNNRFLAERTGGTYSTLKVQPAELEDSGVYFCASSQFSTKQYFGPGTRLTVT.

V is TRBV29-1 and J is TRBJ2-7; 9 positions agree with TRBD2. Per germline, CDR1 SQVTM and CDR2 ANQGSEA. CDR3 length equals 13 residues. The V gene end was trimmed by 7 bases and the J gene end by 5 bases; junction bases not matched to a gene: 9. This CDR3 is CSGGGETGNEQYF. CDR3 nucleotides: TGCAGCGGCGGGGGGGAGACAGGGAACGAGCAGTACTTC.

This clonotype was picked up many times. The chain links TRBV6-1 to TRBJ1-1, with 11 nucleotides matching TRBD1. The V gene end was trimmed by 2 bases and the J gene end by 10 bases; junction bases not matched to a gene: 6. Germline V lookup: CDR1 MNHNS, CDR2 SASEGT. The CDR3 spans 14 residues. The CDR3: CASSELDRGRAAFF. In nucleotides, the CDR3 is TGTGCCAGCAGTGAATTGGACAGGGGGCGCGCAGCTTTCTTT.

This rearrangement joins TRBV27 to TRBJ2-5; 12 bases are shared with TRBD1. CDR1 MNHEY and CDR2 SMNVEV come from the germline V gene (reference sequence). Trimming cost V 3 bases and J 5 bases; bases outside gene matches: 7. The CDR3 covers 16 residues. The CDR3 DNA follows: TGTGCCAGCAGTTTCCACGGGACAGGGGGCGCGGAGACCCAGTACTTC. It yields the protein CASSFHGTGGAETQYF.

This clonotype was detected many times. V usage is TRBV12-5 and J usage is TRBJ1-2, with 8 bases fitting TRBD1. Unmatched junction bases numbered 5, after V lost 5 bases and J lost 6 bases. This CDR3 region has 13 residues. Looked up from germline, CDR1 is LGHNT and CDR2 is FRNRAP. Here the CDR3 DNA reads TGTGCTAGTGGTCCTGGACAGGGCGATGGCTACACCTTC. This gives the protein CASGPGQGDGYTF.